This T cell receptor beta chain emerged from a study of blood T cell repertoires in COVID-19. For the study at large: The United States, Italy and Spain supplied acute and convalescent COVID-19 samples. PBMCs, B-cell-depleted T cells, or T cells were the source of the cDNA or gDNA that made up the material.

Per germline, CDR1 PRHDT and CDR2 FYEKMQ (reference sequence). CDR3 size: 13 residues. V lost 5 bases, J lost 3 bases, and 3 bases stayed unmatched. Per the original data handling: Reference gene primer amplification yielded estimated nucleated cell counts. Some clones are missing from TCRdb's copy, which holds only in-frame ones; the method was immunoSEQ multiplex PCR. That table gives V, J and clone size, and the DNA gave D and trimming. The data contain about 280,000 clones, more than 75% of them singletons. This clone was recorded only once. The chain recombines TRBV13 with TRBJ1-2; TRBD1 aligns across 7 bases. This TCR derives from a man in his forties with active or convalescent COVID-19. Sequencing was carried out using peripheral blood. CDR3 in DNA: TGTGCCAGCAGCCACGGGACAGACTATGGCTACACCTTC. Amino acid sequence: CASSHGTDYGYTF.